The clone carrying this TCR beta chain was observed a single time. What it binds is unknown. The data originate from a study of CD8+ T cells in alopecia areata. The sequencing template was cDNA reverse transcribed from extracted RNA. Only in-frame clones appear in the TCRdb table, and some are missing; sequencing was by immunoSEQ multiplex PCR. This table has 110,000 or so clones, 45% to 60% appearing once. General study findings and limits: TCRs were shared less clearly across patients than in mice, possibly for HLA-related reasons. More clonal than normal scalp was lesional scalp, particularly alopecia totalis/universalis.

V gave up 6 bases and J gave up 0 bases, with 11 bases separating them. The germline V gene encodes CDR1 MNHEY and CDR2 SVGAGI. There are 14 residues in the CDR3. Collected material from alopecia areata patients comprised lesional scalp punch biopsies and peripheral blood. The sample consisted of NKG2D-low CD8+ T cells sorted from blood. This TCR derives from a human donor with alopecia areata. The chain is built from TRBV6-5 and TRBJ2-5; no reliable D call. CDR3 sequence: CASRFYTNQETQYF. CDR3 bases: TGTGCCAGCAGATTCTACACAAACCAAGAGACCCAGTACTTC.